This entry lists 18 T cell receptor beta chains sequenced from one sample in a study of CD8+CD57+ T cells in acquired aplastic anemia. Investigators profiled TCR beta VDJ and CDR3 from genomic DNA template. One entry per CDR3 protein, called by TCRdb with MiXCR from the reads. The data hold 350,000 to 450,000 distinct CDR3 sequences, with 60% to 80% observed a single time. Material: sorted CD4+, CD8+, or CD8+CD57+ T cells (not recorded which) from PBMCs. Receptors were obtained from a human donor in good health, serving as a control.

The V call is TRBV20-1, the J call TRBJ2-3, with TRBD1 identical over 7 bases. CDR3 size: 13 residues. V shed 3 bases, J shed 3 bases, and the junction held 3 bases outside the gene matches. CDR1 DFQATT and CDR2 SNEGSKA come from the germline V gene (reference sequence). CDR3 protein: CSARKGATDTQYF. The CDR3 nucleotides are TGCAGTGCTAGGAAGGGGGCTACAGATACGCAGTATTTT.

This clonotype was counted ten times or more. The chain uses TRBV7-2 and TRBJ1-2, with 8 bases matching TRBD1. V gave up 5 bases and J gave up 2 bases; unmatched junction bases: 4. The CDR3 is 14 amino acids. Per germline, CDR1 SGHTA and CDR2 FQGNSA. CDR3 in DNA: TGTGCCAGCAGCAGGACAGGGTTCAACTATGGCTACACCTTC. Its protein is CASSRTGFNYGYTF. Full variable domain (outside the CDR3, taken from reference TRBV7-2 and TRBJ1-2): GAGVSQSPSNKVTEKGKDVELRCDPISGHTALYWYRQSLGQGLEFLIYFQGNSAPDKSGLPSDRFSAERTGGSVSTLTIQRTQQEDSAVYLCASSRTGFNYGYTFGSGTRLTVV.

As concerns this clonotype: The junction departs from the called germline gene at one end, perhaps through a read error. The chain combines TRBV7-3 with TRBJ2-3; D unresolved. The germline gives CDR1 SGHTA, CDR2 FQGTGA. This CDR3 contains 12 residues. CDR3 DNA: TGTGCCAGCAGCCCTCTTGATGATAAAGCGTACTTT. This translates into CASSPLDDKAYF.

Worth noting for this clonotype: No conserved phenylalanine or tryptophan is present at the end of the CDR3, so a read error is the likely explanation. The limits of the CDR3 on the DNA are not certain, so only TCRdb's listed CDR3 is given. V gene TRBV10-3 combines with J gene TRBJ1-6. Both ends counted, the CDR3 spans 14 residues. CDR1 and CDR2 (germline): ENHRY, SYGVKD. The chain's CDR3 is CASNPRRSKSGRPP.

To note about this clonotype: A much larger clone differs from this one at a single base, so this may be a read error. The genes are TRBV6-6 and TRBJ1-3; D not certain. Germline loops: CDR1 MNHNY, CDR2 SVGAGI (reference sequence). The CDR3 runs 13 residues. CDR3 nucleotide sequence: TGTGCCAGCAGTGGGAACTCTGGAAACGCCATATATTTT. Its protein product is CASSGNSGNAIYF.

In regard to this clonotype: The junction shows a germline mismatch at one end, possibly a read error. J is TRBJ2-5 and V is TRBV7-2; 8 positions agree with TRBD1. CDR3 length equals 16 residues. CDR1 is SGHTA, CDR2 FQGNSA, per germline. The CDR3 is CATSTGGRGPDETQYF. In DNA, the CDR3 is TGTGCCACCAGCACAGGGGGGAGAGGGCCCGACGAGACCCAGTACTTC.

The sample holds many counts of this clonotype. This chain joins TRBV29-1 and TRBJ2-1; D is tentatively TRBD1 or TRBD2 (5 bases each). CDR1 is SQVTM and CDR2 is ANQGSEA in the germline V gene. V was cut by 1 base and J by 10 bases, with 5 bases left in between. The CDR3 runs 10 residues. The CDR3 is CSVEGGEQFF. CDR3 nucleotide sequence: TGCAGCGTTGAAGGGGGGGAGCAGTTCTTC.

The rearrangement joins TRBV24-1 to TRBJ2-3; 13 bases line up with TRBD2. The V and J ends lost 1 base and 6 bases, in that order; junction bases with no gene match: 3. Looked up from germline, CDR1 is KGHDR and CDR2 is SFDVKD. The CDR3 runs to 16 residues. The CDR3 loop reads CATSDLATSGRDTQYF. The DNA for the CDR3 is TGTGCCACCAGTGATTTAGCGACTAGCGGGAGGGATACGCAGTATTTT.

This clonotype was detected a few times. The CDR3 sequence: CAIRGETVTFF. CDR3 sequence (DNA): TGTGCCATCAGGGGGGAGACAGTGACTTTCTTT. V usage is TRBV10-3 and J usage is TRBJ1-1, with a tentative D call TRBD1 (5 bases). CDR3 size: 11 residues. Per germline, CDR1 ENHRY and CDR2 SYGVKD. V lost 6 bases and J 12 bases, leaving 14 bases between the germline ends.

The CDR3 is CASSLGVTGYGYTF. The CDR3, as DNA: TGTGCCAGCAGCTTAGGCGTTACGGGCTATGGCTACACCTTC. The chain joins TRBV7-9 to TRBJ1-2; D not resolved. This CDR3 is built from 14 residues. Germline values: CDR1 SEHNR, CDR2 FQNEAQ (reference sequence). V was clipped by 1 base and J by 4 bases, with 10 bases between them.

This clonotype was picked up many times. CDR3 sequence reads: CASSRTGYNEQFF. CDR3 DNA sequence: TGTGCCAGCAGTAGGACAGGCTACAATGAGCAGTTCTTC. The V call is TRBV6-5, the J call TRBJ2-1; TRBD1 matches 7 bases. The CDR3 has 13 amino acids. V was clipped by 5 bases and J by 3 bases; unmatched bases: 1. The V gene's germline CDR1 is MNHEY and CDR2 SVGAGI.

The rearrangement uses TRBV20-1 and TRBJ1-4; D is ambiguous. Germline V lookup: CDR1 DFQATT, CDR2 SNEGSKA (reference sequence). V was trimmed by 3 bases and J by 10 bases, leaving 15 bases between them. This CDR3 has 13 residues. This chain's CDR3 is CSASARPALKLFF. CDR3 in DNA: TGCAGTGCTAGCGCCAGGCCAGCTTTAAAACTGTTTTTT.

About this clonotype itself: The conserved final phenylalanine or tryptophan is absent from the CDR3, which likely points to a read error. The DNA is left out, because the CDR3 cannot be placed on it with certainty; the CDR3 is given as TCRdb lists it. This chain links TRBV7-2 with TRBJ2-5; the DNA was not compared with TRBD1, the D call given in the table. Both ends counted, the CDR3 spans 13 residues. CDR1 is SGHTA and CDR2 is FQGNSA in the germline V gene. CDR3 region: CASSLGCRATYEH.

This chain connects TRBV20-1 to TRBJ1-5; possibly TRBD1 for D (5 bases). Germline-derived CDR1 and CDR2 are DFQATT and SNEGSKA (reference sequence). Trimming shortened V by 1 base and J by 0 bases, and 16 bases separated the two germline ends. This CDR3 region has 17 residues. This CDR3 reads CSARGSKAGHSNQPQHF. The CDR3, as DNA: TGCAGTGCTAGAGGTTCTAAGGCAGGGCATAGCAATCAGCCCCAGCATTTT.

This clonotype was recorded many times. The chain joins TRBV5-6 to TRBJ1-2; 7 positions agree with TRBD1. The CDR3 runs 15 residues. Germline loops: CDR1 SGHDT, CDR2 YYEEEE. The ends lost 0 bases at V and 5 bases at J; junction bases unmatched: 7. The CDR3 DNA follows: TGTGCCAGCAGCTTGGGGGGGGACAGACCTTATGGCTACACCTTC. It encodes CASSLGGDRPYGYTF.

The chain uses TRBV5-1 and TRBJ1-5; tentative D call: TRBD1 (6 bases). The germline V gene encodes CDR1 SGHRS and CDR2 YFSETQ. This CDR3 has 14 amino acids. Trimming took 7 bases from V and 6 from J, leaving 17 bases between them. The CDR3 DNA is TGCGCCAGCGCTGGGGGCCAGATGGGTCAGCCCCAGCATTTT. It encodes CASAGGQMGQPQHF.

The sample holds one count of this clonotype. The gene calls are TRBV7-2 and TRBJ2-5, with D possibly matching TRBD2 (6 bases). The ends were cut back, 1 base at V and 7 bases at J, with 16 bases in the middle. The length of the CDR3 is 15 residues. CDR1 and CDR2 from the germline V gene are SGHTA and FQGNSA. The chain's CDR3 is CASSLGPGDVGTQYF. The CDR3 nucleotides read TGTGCCAGCAGCTTAGGTCCGGGAGACGTCGGGACCCAGTACTTC.

This clonotype has ten or more counts. CDR3 coding DNA: TGCAGTGCCATATTTCCTCGATGGGCCAAAGTCGATTATAATGAGCAGTTCTTC. It encodes CSAIFPRWAKVDYNEQFF. The rearrangement uses TRBV20-1 and TRBJ2-1, with D hard to call. Trimming stripped 6 bases from V and 7 bases from J, with 31 bases between. Germline V gene data show CDR1 as DFQATT and CDR2 as SNEGSKA (reference sequence). CDR3 length: 18 residues.